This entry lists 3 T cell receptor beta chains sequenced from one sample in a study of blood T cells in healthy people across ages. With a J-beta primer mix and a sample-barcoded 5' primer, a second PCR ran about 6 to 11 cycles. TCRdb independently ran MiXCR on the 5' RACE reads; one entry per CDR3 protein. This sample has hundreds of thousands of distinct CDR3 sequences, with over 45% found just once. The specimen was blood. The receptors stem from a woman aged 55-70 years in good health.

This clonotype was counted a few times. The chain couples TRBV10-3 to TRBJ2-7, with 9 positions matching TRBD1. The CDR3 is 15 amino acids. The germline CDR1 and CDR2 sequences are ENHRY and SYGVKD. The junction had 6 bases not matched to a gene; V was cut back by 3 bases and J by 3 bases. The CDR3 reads CAISDTGQGIYEQYF. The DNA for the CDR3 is TGTGCCATCAGTGACACGGGACAGGGCATCTACGAGCAGTACTTC.

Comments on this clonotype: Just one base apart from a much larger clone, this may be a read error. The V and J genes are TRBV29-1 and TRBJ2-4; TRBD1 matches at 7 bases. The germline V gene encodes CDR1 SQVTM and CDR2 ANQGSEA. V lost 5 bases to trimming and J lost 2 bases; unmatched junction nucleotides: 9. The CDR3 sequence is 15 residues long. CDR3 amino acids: CSVRLDRASKNIQYF. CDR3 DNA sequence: TGCAGCGTTCGACTCGACAGGGCGTCCAAAAACATTCAGTACTTC.

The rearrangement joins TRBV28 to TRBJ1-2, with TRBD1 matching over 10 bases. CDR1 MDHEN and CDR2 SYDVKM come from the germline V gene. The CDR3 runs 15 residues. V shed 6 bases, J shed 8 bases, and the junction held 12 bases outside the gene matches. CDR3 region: CASRSPGTGDIGYTF. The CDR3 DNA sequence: TGTGCCAGCAGGTCCCCTGGGACAGGGGATATAGGCTACACCTTC.